This TCR beta chain was captured by sequencing in a study of blood T cell repertoires in COVID-19. Study as a whole: The United States, Italy and Spain were the sources of the acute and convalescent COVID-19 samples.

There are 13 residues in the CDR3. CDR1 and CDR2 from the germline V gene are MNHEY and SVGAGI. V was pared by 5 bases and J by 2 bases, with 10 bases between. A Seattle source enrolled patients during active infection and followed them longitudinally. Original processing methods: From reference gene primer amplification, estimates of nucleated cell counts were derived. Clones were sequenced by immunoSEQ multiplex PCR, and TCRdb holds only the in-frame ones, with some missing. The V and J calls and clone size are taken from that table; D and trimming were inferred from the DNA. The sample lists 100,000 to 150,000 clones; 81% were seen once. This clone has more than one count but fewer than ten.

V usage is TRBV6-5 and J usage is TRBJ2-7, with D possibly being TRBD1 (6 bases). The receptor comes from a man under 40 with COVID-19, enrolled during active disease. Sequenced sample: peripheral blood. In DNA form, the CDR3 reads TGTGCCAGCAGTCCCTGGGGGCCCTACGAGCAGTACTTC. Translation gives CASSPWGPYEQYF.